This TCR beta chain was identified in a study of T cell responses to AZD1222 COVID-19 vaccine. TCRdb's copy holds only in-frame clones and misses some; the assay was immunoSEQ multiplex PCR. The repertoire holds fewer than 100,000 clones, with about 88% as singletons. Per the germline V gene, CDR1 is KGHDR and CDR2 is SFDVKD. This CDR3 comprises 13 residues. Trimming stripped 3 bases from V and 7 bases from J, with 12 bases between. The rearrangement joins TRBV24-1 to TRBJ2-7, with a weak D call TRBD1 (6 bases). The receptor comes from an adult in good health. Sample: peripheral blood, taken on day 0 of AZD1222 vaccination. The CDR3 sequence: CATSDQDSLEQYF. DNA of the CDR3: TGTGCCACCAGTGATCAGGACAGTCTTGAGCAGTACTTC.